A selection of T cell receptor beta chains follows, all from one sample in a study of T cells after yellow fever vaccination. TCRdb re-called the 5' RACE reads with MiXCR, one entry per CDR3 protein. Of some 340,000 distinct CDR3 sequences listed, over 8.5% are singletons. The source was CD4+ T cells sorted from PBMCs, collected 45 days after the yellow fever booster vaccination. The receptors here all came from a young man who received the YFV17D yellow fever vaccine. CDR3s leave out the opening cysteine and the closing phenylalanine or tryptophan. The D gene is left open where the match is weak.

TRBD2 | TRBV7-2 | ASAGLAGGPRPTSTDTQY
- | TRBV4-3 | ASSQGAFRDTQY
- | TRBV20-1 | SASAATPNSPLH
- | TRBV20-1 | SATPGGTEAF
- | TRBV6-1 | ASSSSTGPGGNTEAF
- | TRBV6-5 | ASSYSDEDTQY
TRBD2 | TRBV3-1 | ASSQGYSAGVRF
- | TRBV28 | ASSLGGHDNEQF
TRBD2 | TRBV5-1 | ASKKLPGLVYNEQF
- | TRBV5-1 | ASSLSDRFNTGELF
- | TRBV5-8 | ASSFPAPEAF
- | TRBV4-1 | ASSQFPGYGYT
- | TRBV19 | ASRVGAWNTEAF